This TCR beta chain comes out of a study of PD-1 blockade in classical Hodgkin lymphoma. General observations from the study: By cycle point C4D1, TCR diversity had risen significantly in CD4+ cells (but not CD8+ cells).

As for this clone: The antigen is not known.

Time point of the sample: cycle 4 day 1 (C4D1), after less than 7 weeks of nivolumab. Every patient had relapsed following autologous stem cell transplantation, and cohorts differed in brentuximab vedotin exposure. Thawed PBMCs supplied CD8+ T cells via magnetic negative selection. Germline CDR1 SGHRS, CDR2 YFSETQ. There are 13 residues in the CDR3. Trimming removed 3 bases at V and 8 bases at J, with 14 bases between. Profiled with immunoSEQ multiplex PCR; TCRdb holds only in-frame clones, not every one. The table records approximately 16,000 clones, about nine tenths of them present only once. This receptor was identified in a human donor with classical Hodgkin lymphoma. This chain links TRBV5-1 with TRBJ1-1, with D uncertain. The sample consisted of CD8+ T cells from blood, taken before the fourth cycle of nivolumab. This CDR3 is CASSWGIGLEAFF. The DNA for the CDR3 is TGCGCCAGCAGCTGGGGTATCGGGTTGGAAGCTTTCTTT.